Each of the 20 T cell receptor beta chains below was sequenced from the same sample in a study of cytomegalovirus exposure and HLA in healthy donors. Vbeta (60) and Jbeta (13) primers were used in the PCR. Sequencing used immunoSEQ multiplex PCR; TCRdb keeps in-frame clones, though not all of them. This table holds 90,000 to 120,000 clones, over 65% found once. The specimen was PBMCs. These receptor sequences come from a middle-aged woman in good health and CMV-seropositive.

This clone was observed a single time. The CDR3 bases are TGCGCCAGCAGCTTGGAAGGCGGGAATCAGCCCCAGCATTTT. Amino acids: CASSLEGGNQPQHF. The chain has TRBV5-1 and TRBJ1-5, with D hard to call. The length of the CDR3 is 14 residues. Trimming removed 0 bases from V and 4 bases from J, with 8 bases in between. Germline V gives CDR1 SGHRS, CDR2 YFSETQ.

This clone appeared a few times. The chain has TRBV6-1 and TRBJ1-2; 7 bases are shared with TRBD1. V gave up 6 bases and J gave up 2 bases; unmatched junction bases: 3. Germline assignment: CDR1 MNHNS and CDR2 SASEGT. The length of the CDR3 is 13 residues. The CDR3 region is CASRPTGNYGYTF. As DNA, the CDR3 is TGTGCCAGCAGGCCGACAGGGAACTATGGCTACACCTTC.

The chain has TRBV6-5 and TRBJ1-2; D may be TRBD1 (5 bases). Germline CDR1 MNHEY, CDR2 SVGAGI. The CDR3 runs to 13 residues. The ends were cut back, 9 bases at V and 0 bases at J, with 11 bases in the middle. In DNA form, the CDR3 reads TGTGCCAGTCAGGGAAGGGCTAACTATGGCTACACCTTC. This encodes CASQGRANYGYTF.

The rearrangement joins TRBV21-1 to TRBJ1-6; the table's D gene call, TRBD1, was not cross checked with the DNA. TRBV21-1 is assigned pseudogene status. The CDR3 runs 16 residues. The CDR3 coding sequence is TGTGCCAGCAGCAAAGGCAGGGGGCTTACGGATTCACCCCTCCACTTT. It yields the protein CASSKGRGLTDSPLHF.

V usage is TRBV7-3 and J usage is TRBJ1-6; D perhaps matches TRBD1 (6 bases). Trimming removed 9 bases at V and 7 bases at J, with 16 bases between. Germline V gives CDR1 SGHTA, CDR2 FQGTGA. The CDR3 is 14 residues long. The CDR3 nucleotides read TGTGCCAGTCGAGAGCAGGGGAGCAATTCACCCCTCCACTTT. This sequence encodes CASREQGSNSPLHF. Full variable domain (outside the CDR3, taken from reference TRBV7-3 and TRBJ1-6): GAGVSQTPSNKVTEKGKYVELRCDPISGHTALYWYRQSLGQGPEFLIYFQGTGAADDSGLPNDRFFAVRPEGSVSTLKIQRTERGDSAVYLCASREQGSNSPLHFGNGTRLTVT.

This clone came up once. This chain links TRBV7-2 with TRBJ2-7; a possible D gene is TRBD2 (5 bases). Per germline, CDR1 SGHTA and CDR2 FQGNSA. The CDR3 sequence is 15 residues long. The germline V and J ends were trimmed by 1 base and 4 bases, with 14 bases remaining between them. The CDR3 loop is CASSLVQVEGYEQYF. The CDR3 region has the DNA TGTGCCAGCAGCTTAGTACAAGTCGAGGGTTACGAGCAGTACTTC.

The V and J genes are TRBV7-9 and TRBJ2-1; tentatively, D is TRBD2 (5 bases). This CDR3 has 13 residues. Germline values: CDR1 SEHNR, CDR2 FQNEAQ (reference sequence). Trimming shortened V by 5 bases and J by 7 bases, and 12 bases separated the two germline ends. The CDR3 protein is CASSPPGGNEQFF. The CDR3 nucleotides read TGTGCCAGCAGCCCACCCGGCGGGAATGAGCAGTTCTTC.

This clone came up once. This rearrangement joins TRBV2 to TRBJ1-1; D gene unclear. The germline CDR1 and CDR2 sequences are SNHLY and FYNNEI. V was shortened by 4 bases and J by 4 bases, with 7 bases between the two germline ends. The CDR3 has 12 amino acids. The CDR3 nucleotides are TGTGCCAGCAGTGTCGTCAGCACTGAAGCTTTCTTT. This sequence encodes CASSVVSTEAFF.

The V gene is TRBV5-6, the J gene TRBJ1-1; the D gene is possibly TRBD1 (5 bases). Looked up from germline, CDR1 is SGHDT and CDR2 is YYEEEE. The CDR3 loop spans 17 amino acids. The ends were cut back, 2 bases at V and 0 bases at J, with 17 bases in the middle. CDR3 bases: TGTGCCAGCAGCTTCTGGGGCAGAAACAGAATGAACACTGAAGCTTTCTTT. As protein: CASSFWGRNRMNTEAFF. The variable domain in full, completed from reference TRBV5-6 and TRBJ1-1, reads DAGVTQSPTHLIKTRGQQVTLRCSPKSGHDTVSWYQQALGQGPQFIFQYYEEEERQRGNFPDRFSGHQFPNYSSELNVNALLLGDSALYLCASSFWGRNRMNTEAFFGQGTRLTVV.

CDR3 nucleotides: TGTGCCAGCAGTTCAGGCTACTCTGGGGCCAACGTCCTGACTTTC. Protein sequence: CASSSGYSGANVLTF. The chain combines TRBV28 with TRBJ2-6, with unresolved D. Germline values: CDR1 MDHEN, CDR2 SYDVKM. V dropped 4 bases and J dropped 0 bases, with 7 bases sitting between them. This CDR3 has 15 amino acids.

This chain links TRBV7-3 with TRBJ1-1; TRBD1 matches 7 bases. The CDR3 is 13 residues long. Germline CDR1 reads SGHTA; CDR2 reads FQGTGA. J lost 1 base, V lost 6 bases, and 2 bases had no gene match. For the CDR3, the DNA is TGTGCCAGCAGTCCAGGGGGGAACACTGAAGCTTTCTTT. Its protein is CASSPGGNTEAFF. Full variable domain (outside the CDR3, taken from reference TRBV7-3 and TRBJ1-1): GAGVSQTPSNKVTEKGKYVELRCDPISGHTALYWYRQSLGQGPEFLIYFQGTGAADDSGLPNDRFFAVRPEGSVSTLKIQRTERGDSAVYLCASSPGGNTEAFFGQGTRLTVV.

The chain links TRBV2 to TRBJ1-2; 7 bases align to TRBD1. CDR1 SNHLY and CDR2 FYNNEI come from the germline V gene. The CDR3 sequence is 15 residues long. V lost 6 bases and J lost 4; bases outside the gene matches: 11. CDR3 amino acids: CASRLGQVEAYGYTF. As DNA, the CDR3 is TGTGCCAGCAGGCTCGGACAGGTTGAGGCCTATGGCTACACCTTC.

The chain links TRBV7-6 to TRBJ1-1; no definite D call. The CDR3 runs to 13 residues. The germline V and J ends were trimmed by 2 bases and 5 bases, with 9 bases remaining between them. Germline V gene sequence: CDR1 SGHVS, CDR2 FNYEAQ. In DNA, the CDR3 is TGTGCCAGCAGCTTAACACAGCAAACTGAAGCTTTCTTT. This sequence encodes CASSLTQQTEAFF.

The chain is built from TRBV4-3 and TRBJ2-7, with a tentative D call TRBD1 (6 bases). Trimming cost V 2 bases and J 0 bases, with 14 bases left between them. Germline values: CDR1 LGHNA, CDR2 YSLEER. This CDR3 region has 16 residues. DNA for the CDR3: TGCGCCAGCAGCCAAAAAGAGGGGGTCAGCTCCTACGAGCAGTACTTC. It translates to CASSQKEGVSSYEQYF.

The CDR3 DNA sequence: TGCGCCAGCAGCCAATCGGGGGGGAGAGAGACCCAGTACTTC. It yields the protein CASSQSGGRETQYF. The V call is TRBV4-3, the J call TRBJ2-5, with 8 bases aligning to TRBD2. This CDR3 region has 14 residues. Unmatched junction bases numbered 3, after V lost 2 bases and J lost 4 bases. Germline-derived CDR1 and CDR2 are LGHNA and YSLEER.

The J gene is TRBJ1-1, the V gene TRBV18; TRBD1 matches at 9 bases. CDR3 size: 16 residues. Germline V CDR1 and CDR2: KGHSH, LQKENI. Trimming took 2 bases from V and 3 from J; bases not matched to a gene: 7. The CDR3 is CASSPATGGGHTEAFF. CDR3 coding DNA: TGTGCCAGCTCACCAGCGACAGGGGGGGGGCACACTGAAGCTTTCTTT.

This clone was seen just once. The chain recombines TRBV7-2 with TRBJ1-5, with TRBD1 matching over 9 bases. This CDR3 contains 15 residues. Germline V CDR1 and CDR2: SGHTA, FQGNSA. Germline trimming cut 2 bases from V and 4 bases from J; bases unmatched to any gene: 3. CDR3 coding DNA: TGTGCCAGCAGCTTATTCGACAGGGGGAATCAGCCCCAGCATTTT. This codes for CASSLFDRGNQPQHF.

This clone was detected once. The chain has TRBV9 and TRBJ1-5; TRBD1 agrees at 7 bases. V trimming: 3 bases; J trimming: 2 bases; junction bases outside the gene matches: 8. CDR1 is SGDLS and CDR2 is YYNGEE in the germline V gene. The CDR3 extends over 16 amino acids. The CDR3 here is CASSAGTDHGNQPQHF. CDR3 DNA sequence: TGTGCCAGCAGCGCAGGGACAGACCACGGCAATCAGCCCCAGCATTTT. Looking up the rest from reference TRBV9 and TRBJ1-5 gives the full variable domain: DSGVTQTPKHLITATGQRVTLRCSPRSGDLSVYWYQQSLDQGLQFLIQYYNGEERAKGNILERFSAQQFPDLHSELNLSSLELGDSALYFCASSAGTDHGNQPQHFGDGTRLSIL.

The V and J genes are TRBV15 and TRBJ1-1; D perhaps matches TRBD1 (5 bases). Per germline, CDR1 LNHNV and CDR2 YYDKDF (reference sequence). Deletions cut 3 bases from V and 0 bases from J, with 11 bases between. This CDR3 comprises 15 residues. CDR3 nucleotides: TGTGCCACCAGCAGGGGGGGAATTATGAACACTGAAGCTTTCTTT. Translated, it gives CATSRGGIMNTEAFF.

J is TRBJ1-6 and V is TRBV6-1; 12 bases are shared with TRBD1. CDR1 and CDR2 from the germline V gene are MNHNS and SASEGT. CDR3 size: 15 residues. J lost 10 bases, V lost 3 bases, and 4 bases had no gene match. The CDR3 nucleotides are TGTGCCAGCAGTGATAGGGGGACAGGGGGCTCACCCCTCCACTTT. It yields the protein CASSDRGTGGSPLHF.